Listed here are 2 T cell receptor beta chains from one sample, sequenced in a study of blood T cell repertoires in COVID-19. Generated by immunoSEQ multiplex PCR, the TCRdb table keeps only in-frame clones and is missing some. The sample carries 95,000 to 110,000 clones, 88% recorded once. Material for sequencing was peripheral blood. Receptors originate from a man aged 45-60 years with active or convalescent COVID-19.

V gene TRBV14 combines with J gene TRBJ1-1; D is unresolved. Per germline, CDR1 SGHDN and CDR2 FVKESK. There are 15 residues in the CDR3. V dropped 1 base and J dropped 0 bases, with 9 bases sitting between them. The CDR3 is CASSQVRDMNTEAFF. CDR3 sequence (DNA): TGTGCCAGCAGCCAAGTTCGGGATATGAACACTGAAGCTTTCTTT. Filled out from reference TRBV14 and TRBJ1-1, the complete variable domain reads EAGVTQFPSHSVIEKGQTVTLRCDPISGHDNLYWYRRVMGKEIKFLLHFVKESKQDESGMPNNRFLAERTGGTYSTLKVQPAELEDSGVYFCASSQVRDMNTEAFFGQGTRLTVV.

By share, this clone ranks as medium-sized. Here the CDR3 reads CASSNPGLTGTNTEAFF. DNA of the CDR3: TGCGCCAGCAGCAACCCGGGACTGACCGGTACTAACACTGAAGCTTTCTTT. The rearrangement uses TRBV5-1 and TRBJ1-1; D perhaps matches TRBD1 (5 bases). Germline loops: CDR1 SGHRS, CDR2 YFSETQ. V lost 4 bases and J lost 2, with 21 bases in between. The CDR3 has 17 residues.